This TCR beta chain came from a study of cytomegalovirus exposure and HLA in healthy donors. On this clone itself: The target antigen is unknown.

V lost 2 bases and J lost 7; bases outside the gene matches: 13. The CDR3 is 17 residues long. From germline, CDR1 is MDHEN and CDR2 SYDVKM. Measured with immunoSEQ multiplex PCR; TCRdb has only the in-frame clones, and not every one. The table records 90,000 to 130,000 clones, roughly 89% of them present only once. The study's findings and limits: Many donors carried some public TCRs, although rarity characterized most TCR sequences. A few chains linked to CMV were shown in vitro to be specific for CMV antigens. Among TCR beta chains, those listed as cytomegalovirus-associated numbered under 200.

The receptor's source is a woman younger than 30 in good health and CMV-seronegative. The sequenced material came from PBMCs. The chain carries TRBV28 and TRBJ2-1; 8 nucleotides agree with TRBD1. The CDR3 region is CASSLGAGGAMVNEQFF. The CDR3 region has the DNA TGTGCCAGCAGTTTAGGGGCAGGGGGCGCGATGGTTAATGAGCAGTTCTTC.